The 10 T cell receptor beta chains below were found in one sample sequenced in a study of lymphopenia after photon versus proton radiotherapy. The protocol was immunoSEQ multiplex PCR, while the TCRdb copy is restricted to in-frame clones and leaves out a portion. The sample gives some 38,000 clones, 80% to 95% of which show up once; roughly 15% is in the top ten. The sequencing here drew on peripheral blood, taken from a patient treated with photon-based radiotherapy. These receptors all come from a man aged 55 to 69 with cholangiocarcinoma.

This clone was seen once. CDR3 sequence reads: CASSPRGTGGGYEQYF. The CDR3 coding sequence is TGTGCCAGCTCACCACGAGGGACAGGGGGCGGCTACGAGCAGTACTTC. The chain combines TRBV18 with TRBJ2-7, with 12 bases identical to TRBD1. V shed 1 base, J shed 3 bases, and the junction held 4 bases outside the gene matches. The V gene's germline CDR1 is KGHSH and CDR2 LQKENI. This CDR3 has 16 residues.

The chain combines TRBV7-8 with TRBJ1-1; D is unclear. V was cut by 2 bases and J by 0 bases, with 16 bases left in between. The length of the CDR3 is 17 residues. The V gene's germline CDR1 is SGHVS and CDR2 FQNEAQ. Here the CDR3 DNA reads TGTGCCAGCAGCTTAATCAGGCGTACCCGCATGAACACTGAAGCTTTCTTT. This gives the protein CASSLIRRTRMNTEAFF. Full variable domain (missing parts from reference TRBV7-8 and TRBJ1-1): GAGVSQSPRYKVAKRGQDVALRCDPISGHVSLFWYQQALGQGPEFLTYFQNEAQLDKSGLPSDRFFAERPEGSVSTLKIQRTQQEDSAVYLCASSLIRRTRMNTEAFFGQGTRLTVV.

The chain carries TRBV6-1 and TRBJ2-3, with D perhaps matching TRBD2 (5 bases). Germline V gene lookup returns CDR1 MNHNS and CDR2 SASEGT. Trimming cost V 7 bases and J 6 bases, with 14 bases left between them. The CDR3 consists of 13 residues. The CDR3 loop reads CASTSDSYDTQYF. CDR3 bases: TGTGCCAGCACTTCGGACTCATATGATACGCAGTATTTT.

This chain links TRBV19 with TRBJ1-5; possible D gene TRBD1, 5 bases. V dropped 3 bases and J dropped 0 bases, with 12 bases sitting between them. The CDR3 has 16 amino acids. Germline V gene sequence: CDR1 LNHDA, CDR2 SQIVND (reference sequence). The CDR3 sequence is CASSMGTVDSNQPQHF. The DNA of the CDR3 is TGTGCCAGTAGTATGGGGACCGTCGATAGCAATCAGCCCCAGCATTTT.

This clone was detected once. This chain links TRBV11-3 with TRBJ2-3; the D gene is possibly TRBD1 (5 bases). This CDR3 is built from 17 residues. CDR1 and CDR2 from the germline V gene are SGHNT and YENEEA. V was pared by 2 bases and J by 9 bases, with 24 bases between. The chain's CDR3 is CASSLLGNTIREVTQYF. CDR3 nucleotides: TGTGCCAGCAGCTTACTTGGGAACACAATCAGGGAAGTAACGCAGTATTTT.

The V and J genes are TRBV7-9 and TRBJ1-6; D may be TRBD1 (6 bases). Trimming pared 5 bases from V and 6 bases from J, leaving 17 bases between. This CDR3 comprises 16 residues. Germline CDR1 is SEHNR and CDR2 is FQNEAQ (reference sequence). DNA of the CDR3: TGTGCCAGCAGCCCCTCCCTCAGGGGCTTTAATTCACCCCTCCACTTT. This translates into CASSPSLRGFNSPLHF.

The chain joins TRBV6-5 to TRBJ1-2; the match to TRBD1 covers 7 bases. Per the germline V gene, CDR1 is MNHEY and CDR2 is SVGAGI. The CDR3 has 13 amino acids. V shed 5 bases and J 8 bases; nucleotides not matched to a gene: 8. CDR3 residues: CASSLDRVGGYTF. DNA for the CDR3: TGTGCCAGCAGTCTTGACAGGGTGGGCGGCTACACCTTC.

The chain links TRBV19 to TRBJ1-5, with D perhaps TRBD1 (5 bases). The CDR3 covers 14 residues. Germline V CDR1 and CDR2: LNHDA, SQIVND (reference sequence). The V and J ends lost 3 bases and 3 bases respectively, with 9 bases between them. Here the CDR3 reads CASSIARDNQPQHF. Here the CDR3 DNA reads TGTGCCAGTAGTATTGCCAGGGACAATCAGCCCCAGCATTTT.

V and J are TRBV10-3 and TRBJ2-3; 7 nucleotides agree with TRBD1. Germline loops: CDR1 ENHRY, CDR2 SYGVKD. The CDR3 is 17 amino acids. V lost 3 bases and J lost 1; bases outside the gene matches: 10. Written as DNA, the CDR3 is TGTGCCATCAGTGAAGGGGCGACAGGGAGCGGCACAGATACGCAGTATTTT. This translates into CAISEGATGSGTDTQYF.

V gene TRBV7-6 combines with J gene TRBJ1-3; unclear D gene. CDR3 size: 16 residues. The V gene lost 5 bases and the J gene lost 1 base, with 15 bases spanning the gap. Germline assignment: CDR1 SGHVS and CDR2 FNYEAQ. Here the CDR3 reads CASSPRSGNSGNTIYF. CDR3 nucleotides: TGTGCCAGCAGCCCACGATCTGGGAATTCTGGAAACACCATATATTTT.